This T cell receptor beta chain is drawn from a study of identical twins. The CDR3 has 13 residues. Germline values: CDR1 DFQATT, CDR2 SNEGSKA (reference sequence). V dropped 7 bases and J dropped 4 bases, with 14 bases sitting between them. TCRdb passed the 5' RACE reads through MiXCR, listing each CDR3 protein once. The data contain approximately 500,000 distinct CDR3 sequences, approximately 25% of them singletons. Comments on this clonotype: What it binds is not known.

Study-wide points: Clonotypes of the beta chain that were abundant in cord blood carried fewer insertions (memory repertoires showed none). Alpha sequences out of frame and shared by twins had excess low generation probability.

These data were also filed under a second study, of T cells expressing NK-cell markers.

The sequence came from a woman younger than 30 in good health. V usage is TRBV20-1 and J usage is TRBJ2-1; D not certain. The sequencing sample was made of CD4+ T cells sorted from blood. The DNA for the CDR3 is TGCAGTGGCAGTGAGTCCTCATACAATGAGCAGTTCTTC. Translating it yields CSGSESSYNEQFF.